The clone carrying this T cell receptor beta chain appeared a single time. The antigen remains unidentified. The sample comes from a study of radiotherapy plus CTLA-4 blockade in lung cancer. Study at large: Objective response rate was over 15%; disease control rate, approximately 33%. Study observations and caveats: TCR clones of tumor origin grew in blood after radiotherapy plus ipilimumab.

The CDR3 sequence is 13 residues long. Between the trimmed V and J ends, which lost 2 bases and 0 bases, there was a span of 5 bases. In germline, CDR1 is SGHRS, CDR2 YFSETQ. Chemo-refractory metastatic non-small-cell lung cancer patients were treated with focal radiation plus CTLA-4 blockade with ipilimumab. The data were produced by immunoSEQ multiplex PCR, yet TCRdb's version contains in-frame clones alone and is incomplete. The top ten clones hold less than 7.5% of a sample with approximately 50,000 clones, 82% of them seen once. The sample here was peripheral blood, taken from a patient treated with radiotherapy plus ipilimumab. The V call is TRBV5-1, the J call TRBJ1-2; D gene unclear. The receptor comes from a human donor with non-small cell lung cancer whose response to radiotherapy plus ipilimumab could not be evaluated. The CDR3 DNA is TGCGCCAGCAGCTTACAACCTAACTATGGCTACACCTTC. Translated: CASSLQPNYGYTF.